The following is a TCR beta chain sequence with its context. Symptom resolution, clearance, or two negative PCRs marked the recovered donors of Cohort 3. V was pared by 0 bases and J by 6 bases, with 16 bases between. The CDR3 contains 15 residues. Germline V gene lookup returns CDR1 SGHDT and CDR2 YYEEEE. The data were produced by immunoSEQ multiplex PCR, yet TCRdb's version contains in-frame clones alone and is incomplete. The sample carries some 310,000 clones, about nine tenths recorded once. The sample belongs to a study of blood T cell repertoires in COVID-19. Turning to the study itself: Some COVID-19 samples were acute and others convalescent; all came from the United States, Italy and Spain.

The sample consisted of PBMCs or T cells enriched from blood (not recorded which). The chain links TRBV5-6 to TRBJ2-7; no reliable D call. The sequence came from a woman aged 25-40 years who had recovered from COVID-19. The CDR3 reads CASSLDPFRSGEQYF. Written as DNA, the CDR3 is TGTGCCAGCAGCTTGGATCCGTTCCGGTCGGGCGAGCAGTACTTC.